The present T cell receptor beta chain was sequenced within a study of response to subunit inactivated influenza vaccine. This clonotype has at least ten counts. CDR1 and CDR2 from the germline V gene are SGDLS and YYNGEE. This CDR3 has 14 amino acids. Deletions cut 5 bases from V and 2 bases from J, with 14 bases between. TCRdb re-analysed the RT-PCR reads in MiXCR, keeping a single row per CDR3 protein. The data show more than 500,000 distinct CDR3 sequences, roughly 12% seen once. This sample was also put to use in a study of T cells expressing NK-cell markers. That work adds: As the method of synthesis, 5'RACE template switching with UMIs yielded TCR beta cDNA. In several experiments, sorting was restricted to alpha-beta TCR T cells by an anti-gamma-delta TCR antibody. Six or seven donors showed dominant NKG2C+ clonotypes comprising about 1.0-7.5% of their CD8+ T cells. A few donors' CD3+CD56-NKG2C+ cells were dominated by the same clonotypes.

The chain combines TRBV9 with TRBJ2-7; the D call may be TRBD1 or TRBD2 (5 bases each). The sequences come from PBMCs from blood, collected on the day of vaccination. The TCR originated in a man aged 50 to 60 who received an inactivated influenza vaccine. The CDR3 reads CASSLGTETYEQYF. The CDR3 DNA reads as TGTGCCAGCAGTTTAGGGACGGAGACCTACGAGCAGTACTTC. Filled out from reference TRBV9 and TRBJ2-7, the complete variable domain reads DSGVTQTPKHLITATGQRVTLRCSPRSGDLSVYWYQQSLDQGLQFLIQYYNGEERAKGNILERFSAQQFPDLHSELNLSSLELGDSALYFCASSLGTETYEQYFGPGTRLTVT.